The 32 T cell receptor beta chains listed next were all sequenced from one sample in a study of T cells in tuberculosis. Generated by immunoSEQ multiplex PCR, the TCRdb table keeps only in-frame clones and is missing some. The repertoire includes 50,000 to 65,000 clones, 88% of them detected once, and 20% to 25% sits in the top ten. Thawed, overnight-rested PBMC were stained with GMM-loaded CD1B tetramer, viability dye and anti-CD3, then sorted. C32 glucose monomycolate from Rhodococcus equi was loaded onto the CD1B tetramers. The sample consisted of CD1b-GMM tetramer-negative cells sorted from PBMCs. The receptor set was obtained from an adult woman with latent tuberculosis.

This chain connects TRBV19 to TRBJ2-1, with 10 nucleotides matching TRBD2. This CDR3 has 18 residues. Germline CDR1 LNHDA, CDR2 SQIVND (reference sequence). J was trimmed by 7 bases and V by 5 bases; bases with no gene match: 17. The CDR3 DNA reads TGTGCCAGTAGTCCCCGGGGGGCTAGCGGGAGTACGTTTAATGAGCAGTTCTTC. Amino acid sequence: CASSPRGASGSTFNEQFF.

V gene TRBV5-1 combines with J gene TRBJ1-3, with no clear D. From germline, CDR1 is SGHRS and CDR2 YFSETQ. This CDR3 has 16 residues. Deletions cut 0 bases from V and 3 bases from J, with 13 bases between. The CDR3 region has the DNA TGCGCCAGCAGCTTGGGAATCGGGGTCGATGGAAACACCATATATTTT. Protein: CASSLGIGVDGNTIYF.

This chain uses TRBV9 with TRBJ2-3, with unresolved D. The germline V and J ends were trimmed by 0 bases and 2 bases, with 16 bases remaining between them. The CDR3 totals 17 residues. From germline, CDR1 is SGDLS and CDR2 YYNGEE. CDR3 nucleotides: TGTGCCAGCAGCGTAGGGGTGTTGGGCAGGTTCACAGATACGCAGTATTTT. Protein product: CASSVGVLGRFTDTQYF. Full variable domain (rest looked up from reference TRBV9 and TRBJ2-3): DSGVTQTPKHLITATGQRVTLRCSPRSGDLSVYWYQQSLDQGLQFLIQYYNGEERAKGNILERFSAQQFPDLHSELNLSSLELGDSALYFCASSVGVLGRFTDTQYFGPGTRLTVL.

The V call is TRBV2, the J call TRBJ1-2; no clear D. This CDR3 comprises 12 residues. V was cut by 4 bases and J by 1 base, with 4 bases left in between. Germline loops: CDR1 SNHLY, CDR2 FYNNEI. DNA for the CDR3: TGTGCCAGCAGTGTAGATAACTATGGCTACACCTTC. It yields the protein CASSVDNYGYTF.

The chain employs TRBV7-9 and TRBJ2-1; 10 bases match TRBD1. The CDR3 length is 16 residues. V was clipped by 5 bases and J by 3 bases; unmatched bases: 7. CDR1 is SEHNR and CDR2 is FQNEAQ in the germline V gene (reference sequence). The CDR3 loop is CASSPPTGGLYNEQFF. CDR3 DNA sequence: TGTGCCAGCAGCCCACCGACAGGGGGCCTCTACAATGAGCAGTTCTTC.

The chain carries TRBV18 and TRBJ2-1; D possibly corresponds to TRBD1 (6 bases). Looked up from germline, CDR1 is KGHSH and CDR2 is LQKENI. CDR3 length equals 15 residues. V was pared by 3 bases and J by 2 bases, with 11 bases between. For the CDR3, the DNA is TGTGCCAGCTCACCGAGAGGGGGTACCTACAATGAGCAGTTCTTC. Translation: CASSPRGGTYNEQFF.

The CDR3 here is CASSPPTSGYEQYF. DNA for the CDR3: TGTGCCAGCTCACCACCGACTAGCGGCTACGAGCAGTACTTC. V usage is TRBV18 and J usage is TRBJ2-7; 9 nucleotides align to TRBD2. Germline trimming cut 0 bases from V and 3 bases from J; bases unmatched to any gene: 0. The CDR3 has 14 residues. The germline V gene has CDR1 KGHSH and CDR2 LQKENI.

CDR3 sequence: CAWAQMNTEAFF. CDR3 sequence (DNA): TGTGCCTGGGCCCAGATGAACACTGAAGCTTTCTTT. J is TRBJ1-1 and V is TRBV30; unclear D gene. The CDR3 sequence is 12 residues long. V lost 5 bases and J 0 bases, leaving 7 bases between the germline ends. CDR1 and CDR2 from the germline V gene are GTSNPN and SVGIG (reference sequence).

This clone was seen only a few times. The V call is TRBV5-4, the J call TRBJ2-3, with 12 bases identical to TRBD2. The V gene end was trimmed by 4 bases and the J gene end by 6 bases; junction bases not matched to a gene: 9. CDR1 SGHNT and CDR2 YYREEE come from the germline V gene (reference sequence). This CDR3 comprises 16 residues. CDR3 loop: CASSQSSGRGSDTQYF. The CDR3, as DNA: TGTGCCAGCAGCCAATCTAGCGGGAGGGGGTCGGATACGCAGTATTTT. Variable domain in full (rest from reference TRBV5-4 and TRBJ2-3): ETGVTQSPTHLIKTRGQQVTLRCSSQSGHNTVSWYQQALGQGPQFIFQYYREEENGRGNFPPRFSGLQFPNYSSELNVNALELDDSALYLCASSQSSGRGSDTQYFGPGTRLTVL.

The genes are TRBV19 and TRBJ2-5; 7 bases are shared with TRBD2. The J call may be wrong; the DNA end is better matched by TRBJ2-7. The length of the CDR3 is 14 residues. The germline V gene encodes CDR1 LNHDA and CDR2 SQIVND (reference sequence). CDR3 bases: TGTGCCAGTAACCTACTGGGAGGGAGGTCCGAGCAGTACTTC. Its protein is CASNLLGGRSEQYF.

The genes are TRBV6-5 and TRBJ1-1, with D possibly TRBD1 on 6 matching bases. CDR1 MNHEY and CDR2 SVGAGI come from the germline V gene. V gave up 7 bases and J gave up 3 bases, with 18 bases separating them. The CDR3 is made up of 15 amino acids. This CDR3 reads CASKVGGGLDTEAFF. DNA of the CDR3: TGTGCCAGCAAGGTTGGGGGGGGCTTAGACACTGAAGCTTTCTTT.

The CDR3 loop reads CASSADRVETQYF. In DNA form, the CDR3 reads TGTGCCAGCAGCGCGGACAGGGTGGAGACCCAGTACTTC. The chain combines TRBV5-4 with TRBJ2-5; 8 bases align to TRBD1. Germline assignment: CDR1 SGHNT and CDR2 YYREEE (reference sequence). Losses at the gene ends were 4 bases for V and 5 bases for J; bases not matched to a gene: 4. The CDR3 spans 13 residues.

The CDR3 protein is CSALRGWEQYF. The CDR3, as DNA: TGCAGCGCCTTGCGGGGGTGGGAGCAGTACTTC. V is TRBV29-1 and J is TRBJ2-7, with 7 positions matching TRBD2. The CDR3 totals 11 residues. The ends lost 7 bases at V and 7 bases at J; junction bases unmatched: 7. Germline CDR1 and CDR2: SQVTM and ANQGSEA.

The chain uses TRBV27 and TRBJ1-1; TRBD1 might be the D (5 bases). V shed 2 bases and J shed 4 bases, with 8 bases lying between them. Germline loops: CDR1 MNHEY, CDR2 SMNVEV (reference sequence). The CDR3 runs 13 residues. CDR3 region: CASSLGRGTEAFF. As DNA, the CDR3 is TGTGCCAGCAGTTTAGGGAGGGGCACTGAAGCTTTCTTT.

The chain joins TRBV4-3 to TRBJ2-1, with 8 bases matching TRBD2. V lost 4 bases and J lost 4; bases outside the gene matches: 6. This CDR3 is 15 amino acids long. The germline CDR1 and CDR2 sequences are LGHNA and YSLEER. This CDR3 is CASSPGGASYNEQFF. CDR3 DNA: TGCGCCAGCAGCCCCGGGGGGGCTTCGTACAATGAGCAGTTCTTC.

This clone was found a few times. The genes are TRBV10-2 and TRBJ1-1; D gene uncertain. The CDR3 length is 13 residues. Germline V gene lookup returns CDR1 WSHSY and CDR2 SAAADI. Trimming took 5 bases from V and 1 from J, leaving 8 bases between them. The CDR3 region has the DNA TGCGCCAGCAGTTCGCAGGAGAACACTGAAGCTTTCTTT. It specifies CASSSQENTEAFF.

The chain combines TRBV6-5 with TRBJ2-7, with 8 bases that match TRBD1. V lost 6 bases and J lost 2; bases outside the gene matches: 6. CDR1 and CDR2 from the germline V gene are MNHEY and SVGAGI. This CDR3 is 14 amino acids long. As DNA, the CDR3 is TGTGCCAGCAGGGACAGGGTCGGAGCCTACGAGCAGTACTTC. Its protein product is CASRDRVGAYEQYF.

V is TRBV9 and J is TRBJ2-2; D perhaps matches TRBD1 (6 bases). V lost 1 base, J lost 3 bases, and 16 bases lay in between. The CDR3 totals 17 residues. Germline V gene data show CDR1 as SGDLS and CDR2 as YYNGEE. The CDR3 region has the DNA TGTGCCAGCAGCGTATTCTCGGGGACAAGTCACACCGGGGAGCTGTTTTTT. Translated: CASSVFSGTSHTGELFF.

This chain's CDR3 is CASSKSAGAVTDTQYF. CDR3 DNA: TGTGCCAGCAGCAAATCAGCGGGGGCGGTCACAGATACGCAGTATTTT. The V call is TRBV13, the J call TRBJ2-3; 8 bases map to TRBD2. Germline trimming cut 5 bases from V and 2 bases from J; bases unmatched to any gene: 9. Germline V gene sequence: CDR1 PRHDT, CDR2 FYEKMQ (reference sequence). The CDR3 consists of 16 residues. Full variable domain (missing parts from reference TRBV13 and TRBJ2-3): AAGVIQSPRHLIKEKRETATLKCYPIPRHDTVYWYQQGPGQDPQFLISFYEKMQSDKGSIPDRFSAQQFSDYHSELNMSSLELGDSALYFCASSKSAGAVTDTQYFGPGTRLTVL.

This chain links TRBV4-1 with TRBJ2-1; 7 bases match TRBD2. After removal of 4 bases from V and 4 bases from J, the junction contained 7 bases not matched to a gene. There are 15 residues in the CDR3. Germline CDR1 is MGHRA and CDR2 is YSYEKL. DNA for the CDR3: TGCGCCAGCAGCCCCCCCACGGGGGGATACAATGAGCAGTTCTTC. It is translated as CASSPPTGGYNEQFF.

This clone was seen only once. The V and J genes are TRBV7-2 and TRBJ2-5; 13 nucleotides line up with TRBD2. CDR1 and CDR2 (germline): SGHTA, FQGNSA. CDR3 length equals 15 residues. Unmatched junction bases numbered 6, after V lost 5 bases and J lost 6 bases. CDR3 region: CASSLWTSGRQTQYF. In DNA form, the CDR3 reads TGTGCCAGCAGCCTCTGGACTAGCGGGAGACAGACCCAGTACTTC.

V and J are TRBV10-3 and TRBJ2-5, with 7 bases fitting TRBD1. With V trimmed by 6 bases and J by 3 bases, 4 bases remained unmatched. This CDR3 comprises 13 residues. The germline CDR1 and CDR2 sequences are ENHRY and SYGVKD. CDR3 amino acids: CAISLTGEETQYF. The CDR3 DNA reads as TGTGCCATCAGCCTAACAGGGGAAGAGACCCAGTACTTC.

The chain joins TRBV11-3 to TRBJ2-1; 9 bases agree with TRBD2. With 5 bases clipped from V and 4 bases from J, the junction kept 6 bases outside the gene matches. Germline assignment: CDR1 SGHNT and CDR2 YENEEA. The CDR3 totals 15 residues. CDR3 sequence (DNA): TGTGCCAGCAGCCTGACTAGCGGCGGGTACAATGAGCAGTTCTTC. Translated: CASSLTSGGYNEQFF.

V and J are TRBV2 and TRBJ1-6; maybe TRBD1 (5 bases). The germline CDR1 and CDR2 sequences are SNHLY and FYNNEI. This CDR3 contains 19 residues. V was cut by 1 base and J by 1 base, with 17 bases left in between. CDR3 residues: CASSEGVGAGDSYNSPLHF. CDR3 coding DNA: TGTGCCAGCAGTGAAGGAGTAGGGGCCGGCGATTCCTATAATTCACCCCTCCACTTT.

This rearrangement joins TRBV27 to TRBJ1-2; TRBD1 might be the D (5 bases). V was cut by 2 bases and J by 0 bases, with 10 bases left in between. Germline values: CDR1 MNHEY, CDR2 SMNVEV (reference sequence). The CDR3 is made up of 15 amino acids. This chain's CDR3 is CASSLRGNSNYGYTF. The CDR3 nucleotides read TGTGCCAGCAGTTTACGGGGGAATTCTAACTATGGCTACACCTTC.

J is TRBJ2-2 and V is TRBV18; 9 bases are a match to TRBD1. Germline V gene sequence: CDR1 KGHSH, CDR2 LQKENI. This CDR3 comprises 17 residues. Trimming took 3 bases from V and 4 from J; bases not matched to a gene: 9. The CDR3 loop is CASSPFRDRALTGELFF. The CDR3 DNA reads TGTGCCAGCTCACCGTTCCGGGACAGGGCCCTCACCGGGGAGCTGTTTTTT. The full variable domain, rest sourced from reference TRBV18 and TRBJ2-2, is NAGVMQNPRHLVRRRGQEARLRCSPMKGHSHVYWYRQLPEEGLKFMVYLQKENIIDESGMPKERFSAEFPKEGPSILRIQQVVRGDSAAYFCASSPFRDRALTGELFFGEGSRLTVL.

The chain employs TRBV19 and TRBJ2-5; D perhaps matches TRBD2 (6 bases). The DNA end favors TRBJ2-7, so the J call may be wrong. There are 13 residues in the CDR3. The germline V gene encodes CDR1 LNHDA and CDR2 SQIVND (reference sequence). CDR3 DNA: TGTGCCAGTAGTATGTTGGGGGGAAACGAGCAGTACTTC. It codes for CASSMLGGNEQYF.

The chain links TRBV1 to TRBJ1-1; TRBD1 is taken as the D call from the table, unchecked against the DNA. TRBV1 counts as a pseudogene. This CDR3 contains 17 residues. Written as DNA, the CDR3 is TGCACCAGCAGCCAAGATTCGCCGGGACACCTGAACACTGAAGCTTTCTTT. Protein product: CTSSQDSPGHLNTEAFF.

The chain uses TRBV9 and TRBJ2-5; tentative D call: TRBD2 (5 bases). CDR3 length: 15 amino acids. Germline CDR1 and CDR2: SGDLS and YYNGEE. V gave up 7 bases and J gave up 2 bases, with 18 bases separating them. This CDR3 is CASQRAGRQQETQYF. The DNA of the CDR3 is TGTGCCAGCCAGAGGGCTGGAAGGCAGCAAGAGACCCAGTACTTC.

The chain carries TRBV6-6 and TRBJ1-6; D may be TRBD1 (5 bases). Between the trimmed V and J ends, which lost 10 bases and 7 bases, there was a span of 8 bases. The CDR3 is 11 amino acids. CDR1 and CDR2 from the germline V gene are MNHNY and SVGAGI (reference sequence). As DNA, the CDR3 is TGTGCCACACGGGGGAATTCACCCCTCCACTTT. Translated: CATRGNSPLHF.

The chain has TRBV6-6 and TRBJ1-2; the match to TRBD1 covers 7 bases. In germline, CDR1 is MNHNY, CDR2 SVGAGI (reference sequence). The V segment lost 2 bases and the J segment 8 bases; nucleotides outside the gene matches: 8. This CDR3 is 14 amino acids long. CDR3 sequence reads: CASSYAEGAKGYTF. The CDR3 DNA reads as TGTGCCAGCAGTTACGCCGAGGGGGCGAAGGGCTACACCTTC.

The V and J genes are TRBV5-1 and TRBJ1-2; possible D gene TRBD1, 5 bases. The germline CDR1 and CDR2 sequences are SGHRS and YFSETQ. This CDR3 is built from 12 residues. V was cut by 3 bases and J by 6 bases, with 9 bases left in between. CDR3 loop: CASSYQGDGYTF. The CDR3 nucleotides read TGCGCCAGCAGCTACCAGGGCGATGGCTACACCTTC.